The source of this TCR beta chain is a study of blood T cells in healthy people across ages. PCR was performed a second time for about 6 to 11 cycles using a sample-barcoded 5' primer and a J-beta primer mix. TCRdb re-analysed the 5' RACE reads in MiXCR, keeping a single row per CDR3 protein. Here the sample spans 920,000 or so distinct CDR3 sequences, under 55% being singletons. The germline gives CDR1 MNHEY, CDR2 SVGAGI. The CDR3 sequence is 18 residues long. Notes on this clonotype: At one of its ends the junction is not consistent with the germline gene, which may arise from a read error.

The clonotype comes from a woman aged 55-75 years in good health. V and J are TRBV6-5 and TRBJ2-7, with 7 bases matching TRBD1. Sequenced sample: blood. CDR3 in DNA: TGTGCCAGTAGTTCCGTCCTCCCTACAGGGGCCCTCTCCTACGAGCAGTACTTC. Translation: CASSSVLPTGALSYEQYF.